The 19 T cell receptor beta chains reported below all come from one sample, sequenced in a study of metastatic and nonmetastatic thyroid tumors. Nobody among the patients had been given any treatment before thyroid surgery. TCRdb reassembled clones from the PCR reads with MiXCR. The table lists some 35,000 clones, less than 30% of them singletons. The sequenced sample consisted of blood. The source of these receptors is a female donor with papillary thyroid cancer or a benign thyroid nodule (not recorded which). Some clones in this sample may be carry-over from other donors' samples.

The chain joins TRBV2 to TRBJ2-1, with a tentative D call TRBD1 (6 bases). Between the trimmed V and J ends, which lost 6 bases and 8 bases, there was a span of 11 bases. Per the germline V gene, CDR1 is SNHLY and CDR2 is FYNNEI. The CDR3 has 12 residues. The CDR3: CASRSDRHEQFF. In DNA form, the CDR3 reads TGTGCCAGCAGATCCGACAGGCATGAGCAGTTCTTC. Full variable domain (rest looked up from reference TRBV2 and TRBJ2-1): EPEVTQTPSHQVTQMGQEVILRCVPISNHLYFYWYRQILGQKVEFLVSFYNNEISEKSEIFDDQFSVERPDGSNFTLKIRSTKLEDSAMYFCASRSDRHEQFFGPGTRLTVL.

The sample holds many counts of this clone. The chain joins TRBV7-9 to TRBJ1-5; D unclear. The length of the CDR3 is 15 residues. Trimming stripped 2 bases from V and 2 bases from J, with 10 bases between. Germline V gene sequence: CDR1 SEHNR, CDR2 FQNEAQ (reference sequence). CDR3 sequence reads: CASSLSGMGNQPQHF. DNA for the CDR3: TGTGCCAGCAGCTTATCTGGGATGGGCAATCAGCCCCAGCATTTT.

V is TRBV30 and J is TRBJ2-7; D is uncertain. In germline, CDR1 is GTSNPN, CDR2 SVGIG (reference sequence). The CDR3 is made up of 11 amino acids. V lost 5 bases and J lost 3, with 8 bases in between. CDR3 sequence (DNA): TGTGCCTGGGGACGGAGCTACGAGCAGTACTTC. Translating gives CAWGRSYEQYF.

This clone has at least ten counts. This chain uses TRBV7-9 with TRBJ1-2; TRBD1 is a possible D gene (6 bases). Trimming pared 5 bases from V and 4 bases from J, leaving 14 bases between. The germline V gene has CDR1 SEHNR and CDR2 FQNEAQ (reference sequence). This CDR3 contains 14 residues. Here the CDR3 DNA reads TGTGCCAGCAGCGAGCAACAGGGCAGCTATGGCTACACCTTC. It encodes CASSEQQGSYGYTF.

In this sample, this clone turned up a few times. The gene calls are TRBV11-1 and TRBJ2-7, with D possibly being TRBD1 or TRBD2 (5 bases each). Germline CDR1 reads SGHAT; CDR2 reads FQDESV (reference sequence). The length of the CDR3 is 13 residues. V was pared by 4 bases and J by 6 bases, with 13 bases between. In nucleotides, the CDR3 is TGTGCCAGCAGCTCCGGGACCGTTGTCGAGCAGTACTTC. Residues: CASSSGTVVEQYF.

This clone was observed many times. The chain links TRBV5-1 to TRBJ2-5; 7 nucleotides align to TRBD1. With V trimmed by 4 bases and J by 3 bases, 9 bases remained unmatched. CDR1 and CDR2 (germline): SGHRS, YFSETQ. This CDR3 is 15 amino acids long. The CDR3 protein is CASSSLGDSKETQYF. The CDR3 bases are TGCGCCAGCAGCAGCTTGGGGGACAGTAAAGAGACCCAGTACTTC.

The V call is TRBV20-1, the J call TRBJ2-5, with 11 nucleotides matching TRBD2. The CDR3 runs 15 residues. V was clipped by 4 bases and J by 5 bases; unmatched bases: 9. Germline loops: CDR1 DFQATT, CDR2 SNEGSKA (reference sequence). CDR3: CSAIAGGPNGETQYF. DNA for the CDR3: TGCAGTGCTATAGCGGGAGGGCCGAATGGGGAGACCCAGTACTTC.

At least ten counts were recorded for this clone. The chain has TRBV6-1 and TRBJ1-2, with TRBD1 identical over 11 bases. Germline values: CDR1 MNHNS, CDR2 SASEGT. The CDR3 extends over 14 amino acids. J lost 8 bases, V lost 5 bases, and 7 bases had no gene match. The CDR3 loop reads CASSPGQGARGYTF. CDR3 sequence (DNA): TGTGCCAGCAGTCCCGGACAGGGGGCTAGAGGCTACACCTTC.

Concerning this clone itself: Other DNA sequences of this sample code for an identical CDR3. The genes are TRBV27 and TRBJ2-7; D call uncertain. CDR3 length: 15 residues. V was trimmed by 5 bases and J by 2 bases, leaving 16 bases between them. CDR1 and CDR2 (germline): MNHEY, SMNVEV (reference sequence). CDR3 loop: CASSRVAGKAYEQYF. CDR3 sequence (DNA): TGTGCCAGCAGTAGGGTTGCTGGCAAAGCCTACGAGCAGTACTTC.

This clone was counted many times. Since a much larger clone is just one base distant, this may be a read error. The same CDR3 is also encoded by other DNA sequences in this sample. The rearrangement joins TRBV7-8 to TRBJ2-2; 9 bases match TRBD2. CDR1 is SGHVS, CDR2 FQNEAQ, per germline. The CDR3 sequence is 17 residues long. The CDR3 spells CAGSSPGSGGWTGELFF. The DNA of the CDR3 is TGTGCCGGCAGCTCCCCGGGTAGCGGGGGTTGGACCGGGGAGCTGTTTTTT.

This clone was counted ten times or more. This CDR3 is also generated by other DNA sequences in the sample. The chain couples TRBV11-3 to TRBJ2-5; 8 bases agree with TRBD2. Trimming cost V 5 bases and J 3 bases; bases outside gene matches: 8. Germline CDR1 SGHNT, CDR2 YENEEA. The CDR3 loop spans 15 amino acids. The CDR3 nucleotides read TGTGCCAGCAGCCCGGGGGGGGGCGAGGAAGAGACCCAGTACTTC. This codes for CASSPGGGEEETQYF.

The chain links TRBV20-1 to TRBJ2-7; D not certain. Trimming pared 2 bases from V and 9 bases from J, leaving 11 bases between. The germline V gene encodes CDR1 DFQATT and CDR2 SNEGSKA (reference sequence). The CDR3 is 11 amino acids. CDR3 sequence reads: CSARYREGQYF. The CDR3 bases are TGCAGTGCTAGATATCGAGAAGGGCAGTACTTC.

The table lists this clone with many counts. This may be a read error, as it is one base from a much larger clone. This specimen includes other DNA sequences encoding the same CDR3. This chain joins TRBV19 and TRBJ1-2, with D possibly being TRBD1 (5 bases). Per germline, CDR1 LNHDA and CDR2 SQIVND (reference sequence). CDR3 size: 14 residues. The CDR3 loop is CASSIGTFNYGYTF. Written as DNA, the CDR3 is TGTGCCAGTAGTATTGGGACGTTTAACTACGGCTACACCTTC.

This clone was seen at least ten times. V and J are TRBV12-3 or TRBV12-4 and TRBJ1-6, with TRBD1 identical over 7 bases. Trimming removed 5 bases from V and 3 bases from J; junction bases left unmatched: 13. This CDR3 comprises 18 residues. In nucleotides, the CDR3 is TGTGCCAGCAGTCAATCTATGGTGAGACAGGGCTATAATTCACCCCTCCACTTT. Its protein is CASSQSMVRQGYNSPLHF.

This clone occurred a few times. The J gene is TRBJ2-1, the V gene TRBV6-1, with TRBD2 as a possible D gene (6 bases). Per germline, CDR1 MNHNS and CDR2 SASEGT. The V gene lost 5 bases and the J gene lost 5 bases, with 22 bases spanning the gap. The CDR3 has 17 residues. The CDR3 sequence is CASSPRPGLRYNNEQFF. CDR3 nucleotide sequence: TGTGCCAGCAGTCCACGGCCGGGACTTCGATATAACAATGAGCAGTTCTTC.

This clone has more than one count but fewer than ten. The rearrangement joins TRBV6-1 to TRBJ1-3; maybe TRBD1 (5 bases). The germline CDR1 and CDR2 sequences are MNHNS and SASEGT. Trimming left V 4 bases short and J 1 base short, with 8 bases between. The CDR3 totals 14 residues. The CDR3 loop is CASSAGASGNTIYF. The CDR3 DNA follows: TGTGCCAGCAGTGCTGGGGCTTCTGGAAACACCATATATTTT.

DNA for the CDR3: TGTGCCAGCAGCGCTACCGGGACAGTGGCTGGCTACACCTTC. Its translation: CASSATGTVAGYTF. The V and J genes are TRBV7-6 and TRBJ1-2, with 7 bases lining up with TRBD1. V shed 5 bases, J shed 7 bases, and the junction held 10 bases outside the gene matches. This CDR3 is built from 14 residues. The germline gives CDR1 SGHVS, CDR2 FNYEAQ.

Many counts were recorded for this clone. The V gene is TRBV6-6, the J gene TRBJ1-4, with D hard to call. In germline, CDR1 is MNHNY, CDR2 SVGAGI (reference sequence). The CDR3 consists of 18 residues. V was trimmed by 0 bases and J by 4 bases, leaving 18 bases between them. CDR3 loop: CASSYSFESQPHNEKLFF. CDR3 coding DNA: TGTGCCAGCAGTTACTCGTTTGAGTCCCAGCCTCATAATGAAAAACTGTTTTTT.

This clone appeared many times. This chain links TRBV3-2 with TRBJ2-1; the D call of TRBD2 is as the table states it, not checked on the DNA. TRBV3-2 is a known pseudogene. The CDR3 loop spans 16 amino acids. The CDR3 here is CASSQASGRAYNEQFF. CDR3 bases: TGTGCCAGCAGCCAAGCTAGCGGGAGGGCCTACAATGAGCAGTTCTTC.